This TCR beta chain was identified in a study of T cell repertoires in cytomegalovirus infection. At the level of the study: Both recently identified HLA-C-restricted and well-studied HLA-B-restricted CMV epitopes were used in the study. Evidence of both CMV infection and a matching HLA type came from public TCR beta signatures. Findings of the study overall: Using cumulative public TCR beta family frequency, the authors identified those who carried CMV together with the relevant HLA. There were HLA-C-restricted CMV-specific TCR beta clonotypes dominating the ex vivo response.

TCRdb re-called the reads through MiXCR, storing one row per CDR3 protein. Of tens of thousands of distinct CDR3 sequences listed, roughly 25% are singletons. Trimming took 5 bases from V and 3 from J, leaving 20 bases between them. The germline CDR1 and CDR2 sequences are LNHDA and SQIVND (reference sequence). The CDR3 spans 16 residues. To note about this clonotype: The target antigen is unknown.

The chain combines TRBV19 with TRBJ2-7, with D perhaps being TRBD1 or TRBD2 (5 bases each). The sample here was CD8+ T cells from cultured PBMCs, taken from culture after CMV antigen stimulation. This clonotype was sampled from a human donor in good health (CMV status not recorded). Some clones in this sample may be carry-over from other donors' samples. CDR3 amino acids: CASSFGTGDYFYEQYF. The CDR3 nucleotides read TGTGCCAGTAGTTTCGGGACCGGCGATTACTTCTACGAGCAGTACTTC.